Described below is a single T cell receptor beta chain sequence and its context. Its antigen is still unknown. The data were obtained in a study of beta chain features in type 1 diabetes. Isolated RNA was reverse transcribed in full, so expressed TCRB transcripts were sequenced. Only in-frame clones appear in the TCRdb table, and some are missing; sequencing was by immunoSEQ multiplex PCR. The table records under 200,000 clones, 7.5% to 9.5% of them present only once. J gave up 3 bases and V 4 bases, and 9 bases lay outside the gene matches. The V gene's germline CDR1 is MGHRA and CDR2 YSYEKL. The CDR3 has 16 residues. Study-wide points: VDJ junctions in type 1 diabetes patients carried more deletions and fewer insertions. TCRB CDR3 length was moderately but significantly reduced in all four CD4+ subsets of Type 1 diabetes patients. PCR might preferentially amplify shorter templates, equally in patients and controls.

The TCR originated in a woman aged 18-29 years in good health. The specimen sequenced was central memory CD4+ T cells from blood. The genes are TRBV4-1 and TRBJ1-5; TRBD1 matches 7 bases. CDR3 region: CASSPGPQGDNQPQHF. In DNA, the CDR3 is TGCGCCAGCAGCCCGGGTCCGCAGGGGGACAATCAGCCCCAGCATTTT.